The TCR beta chain under discussion was sequenced for a study of OX40 agonist ivuxolimab in advanced cancers. Looking at the study overall: Six ivuxolimab dose levels, 0.01 to 10 mg/kg, were given intravenously every 2 weeks.

Profiling relied on immunoSEQ multiplex PCR, and the TCRdb table lists in-frame clones only, not all of them. The sample has 30,000 to 40,000 clones, approximately 80% seen once. Overall study findings and caveats: The mean number of expanded clones was higher in CD8+ T cells than in CD4+. Clones of CD4+ and CD8+ blood T cells grew by week 6 at doses of 0.1 to 3.0 mg/kg.

Germline assignment: CDR1 SGHTA and CDR2 FQGNSA. The CDR3 contains 12 residues. With 1 base removed from V and 7 bases from J, the gap between germline ends came to 5 bases. On this clone: Its specificity is not known.

This sequence joins TRBV7-2 and TRBJ2-1, with unresolved D. The TCR sequence derives from an adult with an advanced solid tumor such as melanoma, head and neck, liver or kidney cancer. This specimen consisted of CD4+ or CD8+ T cells sorted from blood, obtained in a trial of the OX40 agonist ivuxolimab. CDR3 residues: CASSLVRNEQFF. The CDR3 DNA reads as TGTGCCAGCAGCTTAGTTCGAAATGAGCAGTTCTTC.